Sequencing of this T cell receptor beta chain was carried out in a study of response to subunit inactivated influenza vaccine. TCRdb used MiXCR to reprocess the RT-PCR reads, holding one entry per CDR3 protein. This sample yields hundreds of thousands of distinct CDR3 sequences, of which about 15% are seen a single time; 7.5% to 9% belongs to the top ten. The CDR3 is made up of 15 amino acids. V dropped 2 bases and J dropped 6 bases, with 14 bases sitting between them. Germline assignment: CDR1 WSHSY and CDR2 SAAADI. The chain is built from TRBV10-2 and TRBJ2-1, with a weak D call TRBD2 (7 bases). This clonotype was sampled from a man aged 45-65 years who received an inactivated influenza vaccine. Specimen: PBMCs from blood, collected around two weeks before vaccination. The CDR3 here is CASSEKRGGSNEQFF. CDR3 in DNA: TGCGCCAGCAGTGAGAAGAGGGGGGGCTCCAATGAGCAGTTCTTC.